Following are 31 T cell receptor beta chains from one sample sequenced in a study of cytomegalovirus exposure and HLA in healthy donors. Primers for the PCR totalled 60 Vbeta and 13 Jbeta. Clones were read by immunoSEQ multiplex PCR, and TCRdb kept only the in-frame ones, dropping some. Among over 200,000 clones listed, 85% to 90% were seen once. The material sequenced was PBMCs. Receptors originate from a woman in her late teens or twenties in good health and CMV-seronegative.

The chain's CDR3 is CASSLVRVGGNQPQHF. The CDR3 nucleotides read TGTGCCAGCAGCTTAGTACGGGTAGGGGGTAATCAGCCCCAGCATTTT. The chain links TRBV7-2 to TRBJ1-5; D possibly corresponds to TRBD1 (6 bases). This CDR3 has 16 residues. CDR1 and CDR2 from the germline V gene are SGHTA and FQGNSA. Trimming took 1 base from V and 4 from J, leaving 14 bases between them.

This clone was observed a handful of times. The chain recombines TRBV7-2 with TRBJ2-7; perhaps TRBD2 as D (6 bases). This CDR3 has 13 amino acids. The germline gives CDR1 SGHTA, CDR2 FQGNSA. The V end lost 4 bases, the J end lost 4 bases, and 11 bases lay between the germline ends. CDR3 coding DNA: TGTGCCAGCAGCTGGGGGGTCAAGTACGAGCAGTACTTC. Translation: CASSWGVKYEQYF. Together with reference TRBV7-2 and TRBJ2-7, the CDR3 gives the full variable domain: GAGVSQSPSNKVTEKGKDVELRCDPISGHTALYWYRQSLGQGLEFLIYFQGNSAPDKSGLPSDRFSAERTGGSVSTLTIQRTQQEDSAVYLCASSWGVKYEQYFGPGTRLTVT.

The chain links TRBV7-8 to TRBJ2-7; TRBD2 aligns across 8 bases. Losses at the gene ends were 5 bases for V and 6 bases for J; bases not matched to a gene: 0. CDR3 length: 11 amino acids. In germline, CDR1 is SGHVS, CDR2 FQNEAQ. The CDR3 is CASSREGEQYF. The CDR3 region has the DNA TGTGCCAGCAGCCGGGAGGGCGAGCAGTACTTC.

V and J are TRBV7-9 and TRBJ2-7; 12 bases match TRBD2. This CDR3 is built from 15 residues. Per germline, CDR1 SEHNR and CDR2 FQNEAQ (reference sequence). Trimming cost V 4 bases and J 4 bases; bases outside gene matches: 5. As DNA, the CDR3 is TGTGCCAGCAGCTCTGAGACTAGCGGGGGATACGAGCAGTACTTC. Encoded protein: CASSSETSGGYEQYF. Using reference TRBV7-9 and TRBJ2-7 for the parts outside the CDR3, the full variable domain is DTGVSQNPRHKITKRGQNVTFRCDPISEHNRLYWYRQTLGQGPEFLTYFQNEAQLEKSRLLSDRFSAERPKGSFSTLEIQRTEQGDSAMYLCASSSETSGGYEQYFGPGTRLTVT.

The rearrangement links TRBV5-8 to TRBJ2-7; D call uncertain. The CDR3 consists of 12 residues. Trimming left V 1 base short and J 6 bases short, with 8 bases between. The germline V gene encodes CDR1 SGHTS and CDR2 YDEGEE. The CDR3, as DNA: TGTGCCAGCAGCTTGCATGCACTCGAGCAGTACTTC. It translates to CASSLHALEQYF. The full variable domain, rest sourced from reference TRBV5-8 and TRBJ2-7, is EAGVTQSPTHLIKTRGQQATLRCSPISGHTSVYWYQQALGLGLQFLLWYDEGEERNRGNFPPRFSGRQFPNYSSELNVNALELEDSALYLCASSLHALEQYFGPGTRLTVT.

This clone has just one count. The rearrangement joins TRBV6-1 to TRBJ2-7, with a possible D match to TRBD2 (7 bases). Germline CDR1 is MNHNS and CDR2 is SASEGT. V lost 8 bases, J lost 9 bases, and 14 bases lay in between. The CDR3 is 11 residues long. The CDR3 loop is CASGGAVGQYF. The CDR3 region has the DNA TGTGCCAGCGGGGGGGCCGTCGGGCAGTACTTC.

The J gene is TRBJ2-7, the V gene TRBV4-1; 8 bases line up with TRBD2. Germline CDR1 and CDR2: MGHRA and YSYEKL. This CDR3 is 16 amino acids long. Trimming took 3 bases from V and 2 from J; bases not matched to a gene: 9. The CDR3 DNA reads as TGCGCCAGCAGCCACCTATATCCGGGACTAGCCTACGAGCAGTACTTC. As protein: CASSHLYPGLAYEQYF.

The chain joins TRBV7-9 to TRBJ1-1, with TRBD1 matching over 8 bases. The germline V gene has CDR1 SEHNR and CDR2 FQNEAQ (reference sequence). CDR3 length: 13 residues. Trimming cost V 6 bases and J 1 base; bases outside gene matches: 1. The CDR3 spells CASRGTGNTEAFF. The CDR3, as DNA: TGTGCCAGCAGAGGGACAGGGAACACTGAAGCTTTCTTT.

The genes are TRBV5-4 and TRBJ1-6; 10 bases align to TRBD1. Trimming at V came to 3 bases and at J to 6 bases, leaving 0 bases not matched to a gene. This CDR3 is built from 14 residues. CDR1 SGHNT and CDR2 YYREEE come from the germline V gene (reference sequence). CDR3 DNA: TGTGCCAGCAGCTGGGACAGGGGTAATTCACCCCTCCACTTT. Its translation: CASSWDRGNSPLHF.

This chain joins TRBV25-1 and TRBJ2-7; 7 nucleotides line up with TRBD1. The CDR3 loop spans 15 amino acids. In germline, CDR1 is MGHDK, CDR2 SYGVNS. V was clipped by 5 bases and J by 5 bases; unmatched bases: 12. In DNA form, the CDR3 reads TGTGCCAGCAGTCCCCCGGGACAGTTGTTCCACGAGCAGTACTTC. Its protein product is CASSPPGQLFHEQYF.

The rearrangement joins TRBV6-5 to TRBJ1-1; D gene ambiguous. Germline CDR1 MNHEY, CDR2 SVGAGI. This CDR3 has 13 amino acids. V lost 8 bases and J lost 3, with 13 bases in between. The CDR3 bases are TGTGCCAGCGGTGAAGTGAGCGACACTGAAGCTTTCTTT. Translated, it gives CASGEVSDTEAFF.

V and J are TRBV10-1 and TRBJ2-2; no definite D call. This CDR3 spans 12 amino acids. V was pared by 4 bases and J by 6 bases, with 6 bases between. Germline V gene lookup returns CDR1 WNHNN and CDR2 SYGVQD (reference sequence). The CDR3 sequence: CASSAVPGELFF. DNA for the CDR3: TGCGCCAGCAGTGCTGTCCCCGGGGAGCTGTTTTTT.

V is TRBV6-1 and J is TRBJ2-7; 9 positions agree with TRBD1. The junction had 6 bases not matched to a gene; V was cut back by 4 bases and J by 2 bases. Per the germline V gene, CDR1 is MNHNS and CDR2 is SASEGT. CDR3 length: 15 amino acids. The CDR3 loop reads CASSARDRETYEQYF. Here the CDR3 DNA reads TGTGCCAGCAGTGCCCGGGACAGGGAGACCTACGAGCAGTACTTC.

Of note for this clone: At one of its ends the junction is not consistent with the germline gene, which may arise from a read error. DNA of the CDR3: TGTGCCAGCAGCTTAGCGTCGGGACGAGCTCGGGACAGGGCCCTCTTC. Translating gives CASSLASGRARDRALF. This rearrangement joins TRBV7-9 to TRBJ2-7, with 9 nucleotides matching TRBD1. Germline V gene lookup returns CDR1 SEHNR and CDR2 FQNEAQ (reference sequence). The CDR3 contains 16 residues. Using reference TRBV7-9 and TRBJ2-7 for the parts outside the CDR3, the full variable domain is DTGVSQNPRHKITKRGQNVTFRCDPISEHNRLYWYRQTLGQGPEFLTYFQNEAQLEKSRLLSDRFSAERPKGSFSTLEIQRTEQGDSAMYLCASSLASGRARDRALFGPGTRLTVT.

V is TRBV7-9 and J is TRBJ2-7; TRBD1 matches at 9 bases. This CDR3 contains 15 residues. Trimming removed 5 bases from V and 2 bases from J; junction bases left unmatched: 7. Germline loops: CDR1 SEHNR, CDR2 FQNEAQ (reference sequence). In DNA, the CDR3 is TGTGCCAGCAGCCAAACGACAGGGGGAGCCTACGAGCAGTACTTC. It is translated as CASSQTTGGAYEQYF.

This chain links TRBV2 with TRBJ1-1, with D unresolved. Germline loops: CDR1 SNHLY, CDR2 FYNNEI. Trimming cost V 7 bases and J 0 bases, with 9 bases left between them. This CDR3 has 13 residues. The CDR3 bases are TGTGCCAGCACCTATGGAGTGAACACTGAAGCTTTCTTT. Its translation is CASTYGVNTEAFF. The whole variable domain, filled in from reference TRBV2 and TRBJ1-1, reads EPEVTQTPSHQVTQMGQEVILRCVPISNHLYFYWYRQILGQKVEFLVSFYNNEISEKSEIFDDQFSVERPDGSNFTLKIRSTKLEDSAMYFCASTYGVNTEAFFGQGTRLTVV.

This clone was recorded a few times. The gene calls are TRBV29-1 and TRBJ1-1, with TRBD1 as a possible D gene (6 bases). There are 10 residues in the CDR3. Germline-derived CDR1 and CDR2 are SQVTM and ANQGSEA. V was shortened by 4 bases and J by 14 bases, with 14 bases between the two germline ends. In DNA form, the CDR3 reads TGCAGCGTTGTGCAGGGGAAAGGATTCTTT. Its translation is CSVVQGKGFF.

This chain joins TRBV7-9 and TRBJ2-7; no clear D gene. CDR1 and CDR2 from the germline V gene are SEHNR and FQNEAQ (reference sequence). With 0 bases removed from V and 3 bases from J, the gap between germline ends came to 9 bases. This CDR3 is built from 14 residues. CDR3 sequence reads: CASSLADMIYEQYF. CDR3 coding DNA: TGTGCCAGCAGCTTAGCTGACATGATCTACGAGCAGTACTTC.

The chain carries TRBV5-1 and TRBJ2-7, with 8 bases identical to TRBD1. Germline lookup yields CDR1 SGHRS and CDR2 YFSETQ. V was pared by 0 bases and J by 5 bases, with 13 bases of the junction left unmatched. The CDR3 runs to 17 residues. The CDR3 sequence: CASSLETPPRGLNEQYF. As DNA, the CDR3 is TGCGCCAGCAGCTTGGAAACCCCACCCAGGGGGCTCAACGAGCAGTACTTC.

The CDR3 nucleotides are TGTGCCAGACTGAAGAGGACTCCTTGGGATGAGCAGTTCTTC. Translated: CARLKRTPWDEQFF. The rearrangement joins TRBV19 to TRBJ2-1, with D possibly being TRBD2 (5 bases). Germline V gene sequence: CDR1 LNHDA, CDR2 SQIVND (reference sequence). V lost 9 bases and J 8 bases, leaving 20 bases between the germline ends. The length of the CDR3 is 14 residues.

The chain employs TRBV4-3 and TRBJ1-2; D gene unclear. This CDR3 is 15 amino acids long. V was cut by 0 bases and J by 8 bases, with 16 bases left in between. The germline CDR1 and CDR2 sequences are LGHNA and YSLEER. The chain's CDR3 is CASSQDIGVTWGYTF. The CDR3 DNA sequence: TGCGCCAGCAGCCAAGATATCGGGGTTACCTGGGGCTACACCTTC.

This clone was detected only once. This chain joins TRBV7-3 and TRBJ2-5, with TRBD2 as a possible D gene (6 bases). This CDR3 comprises 15 residues. V was trimmed by 0 bases and J by 1 base, leaving 9 bases between them. Germline CDR1 reads SGHTA; CDR2 reads FQGTGA. The CDR3 region has the DNA TGTGCCAGCAGCTTAACGGGGACTTCCCAAGAGACCCAGTACTTC. Translation: CASSLTGTSQETQYF.

The chain is built from TRBV7-2 and TRBJ2-1, with 9 nucleotides matching TRBD2. Germline V CDR1 and CDR2: SGHTA, FQGNSA. The J segment lost 7 bases and the V segment lost 2 bases, leaving 12 bases of the junction unmatched. There are 17 residues in the CDR3. CDR3 bases: TGTGCCAGCAGCTTATCCTTGGCGGGAGGGCCCCCAAATGAGCAGTTCTTC. Protein sequence: CASSLSLAGGPPNEQFF.

CDR3 amino acids: CASSHRLAGTDTQYF. DNA for the CDR3: TGTGCCAGCAGCCACAGACTAGCTGGCACAGATACGCAGTATTTT. The chain has TRBV7-9 and TRBJ2-3; 7 bases fit TRBD2. The CDR3 is made up of 15 amino acids. The junction had 6 bases not matched to a gene; V was cut back by 5 bases and J by 1 base. Germline CDR1 and CDR2: SEHNR and FQNEAQ (reference sequence).

The chain has TRBV30 and TRBJ2-2; 10 bases map to TRBD2. V shed 2 bases, J shed 4 bases, and the junction held 4 bases outside the gene matches. CDR1 and CDR2 (germline): GTSNPN, SVGIG (reference sequence). CDR3 length: 15 amino acids. The CDR3: CAWSRLAGATGELFF. For the CDR3, the DNA is TGTGCCTGGAGTAGGCTAGCGGGAGCCACCGGGGAGCTGTTTTTT.

The rearrangement uses TRBV29-1 and TRBJ1-6, with 8 positions matching TRBD1. V shed 7 bases, J shed 6 bases, and the junction held 5 bases outside the gene matches. The CDR3 loop spans 13 amino acids. Germline CDR1 is SQVTM and CDR2 is ANQGSEA. The CDR3 sequence: CSAGQGSNSPLHF. The CDR3 DNA reads TGCAGCGCCGGACAGGGAAGTAATTCACCCCTCCACTTT.

CDR3 in DNA: TGCGCCAGCAGCCTCCCGACAGGGGGCCACGAAAAACTGTTTTTT. Encoded protein: CASSLPTGGHEKLFF. The chain carries TRBV4-1 and TRBJ1-4, with 10 bases lining up with TRBD1. Germline V gives CDR1 MGHRA, CDR2 YSYEKL. The CDR3 length is 15 residues. J was trimmed by 8 bases and V by 4 bases; bases with no gene match: 7.

This clone was observed a few times. The V and J genes are TRBV6-6 and TRBJ2-1, with 7 bases aligning to TRBD2. V shed 7 bases and J 5 bases; nucleotides not matched to a gene: 14. Germline V gene data show CDR1 as MNHNY and CDR2 as SVGAGI (reference sequence). This CDR3 comprises 16 residues. The CDR3: CASTQRDWGGDNEQFF. CDR3 nucleotide sequence: TGTGCCAGCACTCAACGGGACTGGGGAGGGGACAATGAGCAGTTCTTC.

V and J are TRBV7-9 and TRBJ1-1; 8 bases align to TRBD1. Unmatched junction bases numbered 11, after V lost 1 base and J lost 1 base. From germline, CDR1 is SEHNR and CDR2 FQNEAQ (reference sequence). The CDR3 runs 18 residues. The CDR3 region is CASSLVRFQGAENTEAFF. CDR3 DNA: TGTGCCAGCAGCTTAGTTCGCTTTCAGGGGGCGGAGAACACTGAAGCTTTCTTT.

CDR3: CASSLAGLAHEQYF. The CDR3 coding sequence is TGTGCCAGCAGCTTGGCGGGACTAGCGCACGAGCAGTACTTC. This chain joins TRBV5-6 and TRBJ2-7; 10 nucleotides match TRBD2. Germline-derived CDR1 and CDR2 are SGHDT and YYEEEE. This CDR3 contains 14 residues. The J segment lost 5 bases and the V segment lost 0 bases, leaving 2 bases of the junction unmatched.

The chain has TRBV7-2 and TRBJ1-5, with 8 positions matching TRBD1. Unmatched junction bases numbered 7, after V lost 5 bases and J lost 4 bases. CDR1 and CDR2 from the germline V gene are SGHTA and FQGNSA. This CDR3 spans 15 amino acids. CDR3 bases: TGTGCCAGCAGCCCGCGGGACAGGTCGAATCAGCCCCAGCATTTT. Translating it yields CASSPRDRSNQPQHF.